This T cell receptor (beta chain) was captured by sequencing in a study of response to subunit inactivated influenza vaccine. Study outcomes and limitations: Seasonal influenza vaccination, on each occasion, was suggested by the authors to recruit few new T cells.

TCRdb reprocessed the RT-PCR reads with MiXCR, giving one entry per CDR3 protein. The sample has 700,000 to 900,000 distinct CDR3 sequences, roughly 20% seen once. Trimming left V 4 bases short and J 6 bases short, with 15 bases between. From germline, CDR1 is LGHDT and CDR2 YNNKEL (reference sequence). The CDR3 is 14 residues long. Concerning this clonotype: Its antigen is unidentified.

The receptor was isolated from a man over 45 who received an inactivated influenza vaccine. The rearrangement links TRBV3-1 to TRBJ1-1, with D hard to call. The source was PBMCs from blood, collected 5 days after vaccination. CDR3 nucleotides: TGTGCCAGCAGCCCGAACATGCCGGGTTCTGAAGCTTTCTTT. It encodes CASSPNMPGSEAFF.